Given below is one TCR beta chain in context. What it binds is unknown. This entry belongs to a study of shared clonotypes between healthy human individuals. V was pared by 5 bases and J by 0 bases, with 13 bases between. The CDR3 sequence is 16 residues long. Germline loops: CDR1 MGHRA, CDR2 YSYEKL. Repertoires were generated with immunoSEQ multiplex PCR, while TCRdb's copy carries only in-frame clones and drops some. The sample includes 1,400,000 or so clones, roughly 98.5% of them seen just once. Study-wide results and limits: Memory subsets generally showed lower estimated richness than naive subsets.

The V call is TRBV4-1, the J call TRBJ1-4, with a possible D match to TRBD1 (6 bases). The sequence came from a man between 25 and 39 years old in good health. The sample comprised naive CD4+ T cells sorted from blood. The subset denotes: CD45RA+ positively selected. The CDR3 sequence is CASSIRDTPTNEKLFF. CDR3 DNA sequence: TGCGCCAGCAGCATCCGGGACACTCCAACTAATGAAAAACTGTTTTTT.